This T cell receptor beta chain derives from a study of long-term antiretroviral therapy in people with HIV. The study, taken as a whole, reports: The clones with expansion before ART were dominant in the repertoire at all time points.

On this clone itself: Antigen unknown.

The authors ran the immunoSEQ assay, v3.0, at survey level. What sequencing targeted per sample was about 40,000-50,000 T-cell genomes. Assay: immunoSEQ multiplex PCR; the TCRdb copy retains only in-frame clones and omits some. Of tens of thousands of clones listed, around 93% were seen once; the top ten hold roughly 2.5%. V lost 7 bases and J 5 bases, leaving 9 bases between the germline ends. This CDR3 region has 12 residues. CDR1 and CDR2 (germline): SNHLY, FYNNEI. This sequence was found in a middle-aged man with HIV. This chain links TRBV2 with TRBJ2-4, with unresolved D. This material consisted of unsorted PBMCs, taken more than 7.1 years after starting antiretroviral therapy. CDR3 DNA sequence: TGTGCCAGCACAGGCGGTCAAAACATTCAGTACTTC. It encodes CASTGGQNIQYF. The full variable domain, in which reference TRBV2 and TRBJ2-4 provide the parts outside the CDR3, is EPEVTQTPSHQVTQMGQEVILRCVPISNHLYFYWYRQILGQKVEFLVSFYNNEISEKSEIFDDQFSVERPDGSNFTLKIRSTKLEDSAMYFCASTGGQNIQYFGAGTRLSVL.